The rows below give T cell receptor beta chains drawn from one sample of a study of long-term antiretroviral therapy in people with HIV. TCRdb keeps only in-frame clones here, not all; method: immunoSEQ multiplex PCR. The sample includes roughly 34,000 clones, around 75% seen only once; the top ten take roughly 3.1%. The sample consisted of unsorted PBMCs, taken 1.9 years after starting antiretroviral therapy. The receptors shown here come from a man between 18 and 35 years old with HIV. Both conserved end residues are part of each CDR3. The D gene is left open where the match is weak. Clone size is not always given. Where it is, it says once, few, many or a class for expanded clones.

NA	TRBV29-1	NA	TRBJ2-6	CSVPSSGANVLTF	TGCAGCGTTCCTAGTTCTGGGGCCAACGTCCTGACTTTC
NA	TRBV15	few	TRBJ2-3	CATSRDGGLDTQYF	TGTGCCACCAGCAGAGATGGTGGGTTAGATACGCAGTATTTT
TRBD1	TRBV11-3	NA	TRBJ2-1	CASSTGQAPYNEQFF	TGTGCCAGCAGCACGGGACAGGCCCCCTACAATGAGCAGTTCTTC
TRBD1	TRBV7-6	NA	TRBJ1-5	CASSPLTSGQDQPQHF	TGTGCCAGCAGCCCATTAACATCGGGACAGGATCAGCCCCAGCATTTT
TRBD1	TRBV7-9	few	TRBJ2-7	CASRKALGQGSYEQYF	TGTGCCAGCAGAAAGGCCCTTGGACAGGGTTCCTACGAGCAGTACTTC
TRBD2	TRBV9	few	TRBJ2-3	CASSVSGGGRTDTQYF	TGTGCCAGCAGCGTATCGGGCGGGGGGCGCACAGATACGCAGTATTTT
NA	TRBV28	NA	TRBJ1-1	CASSWVPGQNTEAFF	TGTGCCAGCAGTTGGGTCCCAGGCCAAAACACTGAAGCTTTCTTT
NA	TRBV29-1	few	TRBJ2-3	CSVIPLRTSTDTQYF	TGCAGCGTTATCCCCCTCCGGACTAGCACAGATACGCAGTATTTT
NA	TRBV5-1	NA	TRBJ2-5	CASSLVGAATETQYF	TGCGCCAGCAGCTTGGTAGGGGCAGCAACGGAGACCCAGTACTTC
NA	TRBV7-9	once	TRBJ1-1	CASSLNRNTEAFF	TGTGCCAGCAGCTTGAACAGGAACACTGAAGCTTTCTTT
NA	TRBV5-4	NA	TRBJ1-2	CASSLVGTASSFGGYTF	TGTGCCAGCAGCTTGGTAGGGACCGCATCCTCGTTTGGGGGCTACACCTTC
TRBD2	TRBV7-6	NA	TRBJ2-1	CASSFSGGSYNEQFF	TGTGCCAGCAGCTTTAGCGGGGGCTCCTACAATGAGCAGTTCTTC
TRBD1	TRBV4-1	NA	TRBJ1-4	CASRQGVGEKLFF	TGCGCCAGTCGACAGGGGGTAGGGGAAAAACTGTTTTTT
TRBD1	TRBV5-4	few	TRBJ2-5	CASSMGQGPQETQYF	TGTGCCAGCAGCATGGGACAGGGACCTCAAGAGACCCAGTACTTC
NA	TRBV7-9	NA	TRBJ2-3	CASSLLLVDTDTQYF	TGTGCCAGCAGCTTACTGCTAGTTGACACAGATACGCAGTATTTT
TRBD2	TRBV9	NA	TRBJ2-2	CASSVDRGGAGELFF	TGTGCCAGCAGCGTAGACCGGGGGGGCGCCGGGGAGCTGTTTTTT
NA	TRBV6-6	NA	TRBJ2-3	CASGSENTDTQYF	TGTGCCAGCGGATCAGAAAACACAGATACGCAGTATTTT
TRBD2	TRBV18	NA	TRBJ2-3	CAGSRTGGGSTDTQYF	TGTGCCGGCTCACGGACGGGGGGAGGCAGCACAGATACGCAGTATTTT
NA	TRBV9	once	TRBJ1-4	CASERPGANEKLFF	TGTGCCAGCGAGCGACCGGGGGCTAATGAAAAACTGTTTTTT
NA	TRBV6-1	NA	TRBJ2-6	CASKENSGANVLTF	TGTGCCAGCAAAGAAAACTCTGGGGCCAACGTCCTGACTTTC
NA	TRBV4-1	NA	TRBJ1-2	CASSHQDFLWGEAYGYTF	TGCGCCAGCAGCCATCAAGATTTTCTCTGGGGCGAGGCCTATGGCTACACCTTC
NA	TRBV28	NA	TRBJ1-5	CASSFLRGHQPQHF	TGTGCCAGCAGTTTTTTGAGGGGACATCAGCCCCAGCATTTT
TRBD1	TRBV27	NA	TRBJ1-5	CASSFSWPGGGQPQHF	TGTGCCAGCAGTTTTAGTTGGCCAGGGGGAGGACAGCCCCAGCATTTT
TRBD2	TRBV4-1	few	TRBJ2-3	CASSQGRLAGSTDTQYF	TGCGCCAGCAGCCAGGGGAGACTAGCGGGCAGCACAGATACGCAGTATTTT
NA	TRBV11-2	NA	TRBJ1-2	CASSLNSGENYGYTF	TGTGCCAGCAGCTTAAACTCCGGGGAGAACTATGGCTACACCTTC
NA	TRBV2	few	TRBJ1-5	CASKNSLLSNQPQHF	TGTGCCAGCAAGAATTCCCTTCTCTCAAATCAGCCCCAGCATTTT
NA	TRBV9	NA	TRBJ1-6	CASSAWVVNSPLHF	TGTGCCAGCAGCGCGTGGGTCGTTAATTCACCCCTCCACTTT
NA	TRBV10-3	NA	TRBJ2-7	CAISESSLAEQYF	TGTGCCATCAGTGAGTCTAGCTTGGCCGAGCAGTACTTC
TRBD1	TRBV18	NA	TRBJ2-7	CASSRSGTELLYEQYF	TGTGCCAGCTCCCGTTCCGGGACAGAACTCCTCTACGAGCAGTACTTC
TRBD2	TRBV10-3	NA	TRBJ2-2	CAISQTPGLDISWELFF	TGTGCCATCAGTCAGACTCCGGGACTAGATATCTCCTGGGAGCTGTTTTTT
TRBD1	TRBV6-1	NA	TRBJ1-5	CASSATGGKQPQHF	TGTGCCAGCAGTGCGACAGGGGGGAAACAGCCCCAGCATTTT
TRBD1	TRBV5-1	once	TRBJ1-4	CASMGQGREKLFF	TGCGCCAGCATGGGACAGGGGCGTGAAAAACTGTTTTTT
NA	TRBV19	NA	TRBJ1-2	CASSIRSYYGYTF	TGTGCCAGTAGTATCCGCAGTTACTATGGCTACACCTTC
NA	TRBV27	NA	TRBJ2-1	CASTTGDKRYNEQFF	TGTGCCAGCACCACGGGGGACAAAAGATACAATGAGCAGTTCTTC
NA	TRBV20-1	NA	TRBJ1-2	CSARYRDGYTF	TGCAGTGCCCGATACAGGGATGGCTACACCTTC
TRBD1	TRBV4-1	NA	TRBJ1-5	CASSQDNRGPRNQPQHF	TGCGCCAGCAGCCAAGATAACAGGGGGCCCCGCAATCAGCCCCAGCATTTT
TRBD2	TRBV5-1	NA	TRBJ2-1	CASSTTSTAYNEQFF	TGCGCCAGCAGCACGACTAGCACCGCCTACAATGAGCAGTTCTTC
NA	TRBV28	once	TRBJ2-1	CASPAVSSYNEQFF	TGTGCCAGCCCGGCGGTTAGCTCCTACAATGAGCAGTTCTTC
TRBD2	TRBV2	once	TRBJ2-1	CASRLAGGQSYNEQFF	TGTGCCAGCCGACTAGCGGGGGGTCAGTCCTACAATGAGCAGTTCTTC
TRBD2	TRBV7-3	NA	TRBJ2-1	CASSPTSGGYEQFF	TGTGCCAGCAGCCCGACTAGCGGGGGCTATGAGCAGTTCTTC
NA	TRBV5-1	once	TRBJ1-4	CASSGGRSTNEKLFF	TGCGCCAGCAGCGGAGGACGGTCAACTAATGAAAAACTGTTTTTT
NA	TRBV19	once	TRBJ2-1	CASSEPIRGGDSVRLGVF	TGTGCCAGTAGTGAACCAATAAGGGGAGGAGACAGTGTCCGGCTTGGTGTCTTC
NA	TRBV4-2	NA	TRBJ2-2	CASSQSNTGELFF	TGTGCCAGCAGCCAATCGAACACCGGGGAGCTGTTTTTT
NA	TRBV5-3	once	TRBJ1-2	CARSLFPNYGYTF	TGTGCCAGAAGCTTGTTTCCCAACTATGGCTACACCTTC
NA	TRBV29-1	NA	TRBJ1-1	CSVSGGLANTEAFF	TGCAGCGTTAGTGGGGGACTGGCGAACACTGAAGCTTTCTTT